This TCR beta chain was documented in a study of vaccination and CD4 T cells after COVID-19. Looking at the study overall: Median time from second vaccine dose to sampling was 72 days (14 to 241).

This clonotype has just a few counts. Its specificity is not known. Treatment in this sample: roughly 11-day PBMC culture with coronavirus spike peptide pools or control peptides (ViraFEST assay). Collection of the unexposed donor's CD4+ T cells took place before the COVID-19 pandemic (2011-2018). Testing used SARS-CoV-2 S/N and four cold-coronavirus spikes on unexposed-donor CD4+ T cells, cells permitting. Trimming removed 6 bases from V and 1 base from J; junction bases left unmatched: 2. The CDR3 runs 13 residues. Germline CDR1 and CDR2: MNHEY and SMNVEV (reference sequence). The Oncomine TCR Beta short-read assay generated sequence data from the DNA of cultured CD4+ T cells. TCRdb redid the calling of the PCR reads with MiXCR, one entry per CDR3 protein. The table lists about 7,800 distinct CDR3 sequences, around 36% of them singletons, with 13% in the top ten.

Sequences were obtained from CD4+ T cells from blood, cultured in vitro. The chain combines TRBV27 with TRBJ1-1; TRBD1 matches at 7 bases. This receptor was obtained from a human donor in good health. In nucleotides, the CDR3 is TGTGCCAGCAGCCACAGGGGGAACACTGAAGCTTTCTTT. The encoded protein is CASSHRGNTEAFF.